This T cell receptor (beta chain) is drawn from a study of T cells in localized non-small cell lung cancer. Assay: immunoSEQ multiplex PCR; the TCRdb copy retains only in-frame clones and omits some. Altogether about 1,500 clones are present, 22% being singletons, with the ten largest covering over 8.5%. The sample holds a few counts of this clone. V lost 4 bases and J 0 bases, leaving 13 bases between the germline ends. This CDR3 has 15 amino acids. Germline V lookup: CDR1 SGDLS, CDR2 YYNGEE. V is TRBV9 and J is TRBJ1-2, with D possibly being TRBD1 (6 bases). The sequencing used lung tumor tissue, collected before any cancer treatment. The clonotype comes from a male donor aged 60 or over with stage III squamous cell lung carcinoma. CDR3 DNA: TGTGCCAGCAGCCGGAGGGACATACCTAACTATGGCTACACCTTC. This gives the protein CASSRRDIPNYGYTF.